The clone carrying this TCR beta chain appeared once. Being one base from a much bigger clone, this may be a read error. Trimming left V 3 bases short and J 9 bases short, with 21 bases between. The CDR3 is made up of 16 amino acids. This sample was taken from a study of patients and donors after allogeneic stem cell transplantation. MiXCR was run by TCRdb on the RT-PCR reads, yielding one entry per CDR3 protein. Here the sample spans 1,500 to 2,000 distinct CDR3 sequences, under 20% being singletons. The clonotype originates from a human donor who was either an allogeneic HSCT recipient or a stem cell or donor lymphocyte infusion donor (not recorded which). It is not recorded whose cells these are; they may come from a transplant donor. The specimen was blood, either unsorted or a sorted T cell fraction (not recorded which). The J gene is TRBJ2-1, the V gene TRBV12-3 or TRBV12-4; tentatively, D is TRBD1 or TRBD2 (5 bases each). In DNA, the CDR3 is TGTGCCAGCAGTTTTCTTGGGACCGAGGGTTGGGTTGAGCAGTTCTTC. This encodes CASSFLGTEGWVEQFF.